The rows below give T cell receptor beta chains drawn from one sample of a study of cytomegalovirus exposure and HLA in healthy donors. The assay was immunoSEQ multiplex PCR, and TCRdb's table has in-frame clones only and misses some. The sample has about 120,000 clones, around nine tenths seen once. Sequenced sample: PBMCs. The origin of the receptors is a man in his late teens or twenties in good health and CMV-seropositive. CDR3s include the opening cysteine and the closing phenylalanine or tryptophan. Fields, in order: V gene, J gene, clone size, D gene, CDR3 protein, CDR3 DNA. D genes are given only for firm matches. Only part of the rows carry a size: once, few, many, or a class if the clone is expanded.

TRBV6-6	TRBJ2-3	NA	NA	CASSYPQGHTDTQYF	TGTGCCAGCAGTTACCCACAGGGACACACAGATACGCAGTATTTT
TRBV29-1	TRBJ1-3	few	NA	CSVAVRETGNTIYF	TGCAGCGTGGCCGTCCGGGAAACTGGAAACACCATATATTTT
TRBV5-1	TRBJ2-7	few	NA	CASSQGLNSYEQYF	TGCGCCAGCAGCCAAGGACTGAACTCCTACGAGCAGTACTTC
TRBV28	TRBJ2-7	NA	NA	CASSPFGQTYEQYF	TGTGCCAGCAGTCCCTTCGGACAGACCTACGAGCAGTACTTC
TRBV7-2	TRBJ1-2	NA	NA	CASSLAPALGLLGGYTF	TGTGCCAGCAGCTTAGCGCCGGCGTTGGGGCTCTTGGGTGGCTACACCTTC
TRBV5-1	TRBJ2-3	NA	NA	CASSFWGSLDTQYF	TGCGCCAGCAGCTTTTGGGGCAGTTTAGATACGCAGTATTTT
TRBV5-1	TRBJ1-4	NA	TRBD1	CASSLSGGGEKLFF	TGCGCCAGCAGCTTATCAGGGGGCGGTGAAAAACTGTTTTTT
TRBV10-1	TRBJ1-1	NA	NA	CASSDSDLNTEAFF	TGCGCCAGCAGTGACAGCGATTTGAACACTGAAGCTTTCTTT
TRBV19	TRBJ1-2	NA	TRBD1	CASSRSGTGVNYGYTF	TGTGCCAGTAGTCGATCCGGGACAGGGGTTAACTATGGCTACACCTTC
TRBV7-6	TRBJ2-7	NA	NA	CASSVRRDEQYF	TGTGCCAGCAGCGTCCGGCGGGACGAGCAGTACTTC
TRBV18	TRBJ1-3	once	NA	CASSRGTPSGNTIYF	TGTGCCAGCTCACGGGGGACACCCTCTGGAAACACCATATATTTT
TRBV30	TRBJ1-5	NA	NA	CACGEENSNQPQHF	TGTGCCTGCGGGGAAGAAAATAGCAATCAGCCCCAGCATTTT
TRBV10-3	TRBJ1-2	NA	TRBD1	CAISPLQGRHGYTF	TGTGCCATCAGTCCTCTACAGGGGAGGCATGGCTACACCTTC
TRBV5-4	TRBJ2-1	NA	NA	CASSPGLGAYNEQFF	TGTGCCAGCAGCCCGGGCCTCGGGGCCTACAATGAGCAGTTCTTC
TRBV5-1	TRBJ2-3	NA	NA	CASSPGGLGDTQYF	TGCGCCAGCAGTCCAGGGGGACTTGGAGATACGCAGTATTTT
TRBV5-4	TRBJ2-5	NA	TRBD2	CASSLLAGVEETQYF	TGTGCCAGCAGCTTGCTAGCGGGGGTCGAAGAGACCCAGTACTTC
TRBV6-4	TRBJ2-7	once	TRBD1	CASSLGQGYEQYF	TGTGCCAGCAGCTTGGGACAGGGTTACGAGCAGTACTTC
TRBV6-1	TRBJ2-5	NA	NA	CASSEYGVGIETQYF	TGTGCCAGCAGTGAGTACGGGGTAGGAATCGAGACCCAGTACTTC
TRBV28	TRBJ2-7	NA	NA	CASSFAQGKEQYF	TGTGCCAGCAGTTTTGCCCAGGGCAAAGAGCAGTACTTC
TRBV6-5	TRBJ1-1	NA	TRBD1	CASSSGGQGSSEAFF	TGTGCCAGCAGTTCGGGGGGACAGGGATCATCTGAAGCTTTCTTT
TRBV11-2	TRBJ1-1	NA	NA	CASSLSPGGTEAFF	TGTGCCAGCAGCTTAAGTCCGGGGGGCACTGAAGCTTTCTTT